The rows below give T cell receptor beta chains drawn from one sample of a study of identical twins. A single record per CDR3 protein comes from TCRdb applying MiXCR to the 5' RACE reads. The sample consists of approximately 680,000 distinct CDR3 sequences, about 7.1% of them appearing once. The same sample was also used in a study of yellow fever vaccine responses in identical twins.

The sample taken for sequencing was PBMCs. These receptor sequences come from a woman between 18 and 30 years old in good health. Both conserved end residues are part of each CDR3. The order of the fields is J gene, clone size, D gene, V gene, CDR3 protein, CDR3 DNA. A D gene is named only where the DNA matches it firmly. The listing skips clone size in some rows; elsewhere it reads once, few, many or a size class.

TRBJ2-2 | many | TRBD2 | TRBV5-1 | CASSTLPRTSGMGWNTGELFF | TGCGCCAGCAGCACCCTACCACGGACTAGCGGGATGGGTTGGAACACCGGGGAGCTGTTTTTT
TRBJ1-2 | few | TRBD1 | TRBV7-9 | CASSLERGQGNGYTF | TGTGCCAGCAGCTTAGAAAGAGGACAGGGGAATGGCTACACCTTC
TRBJ2-7 | . | TRBD2 | TRBV7-6 | CASSLEIAGSYEQYF | TGTGCCAGCAGCTTAGAAATAGCGGGCTCCTACGAGCAGTACTTC
TRBJ2-4 | few | TRBD2 | TRBV4-2 | CASSQGTSGGGSIANIQYF | TGTGCCAGCAGCCAAGGGACTAGCGGGGGGGGGAGTATCGCAAACATTCAGTACTTC
TRBJ2-2 | many | TRBD2 | TRBV7-2 | CASSKGTSGINGGELFF | TGTGCCAGCAGCAAGGGGACTAGCGGGATCAATGGCGGGGAGCTGTTTTTT
TRBJ1-1 | . | TRBD1 | TRBV2 | CANGDSFF | TGTGCCAACGGGGACAGTTTCTTT
TRBJ2-3 | many | . | TRBV20-1 | CSAWRTKTSTDTQYF | TGCAGTGCTTGGAGGACAAAGACTAGCACAGATACGCAGTATTTT
TRBJ2-3 | . | TRBD2 | TRBV20-1 | CSPGTSRDTQYF | TGCAGTCCCGGGACTAGCAGGGATACGCAGTATTTT
TRBJ2-2 | few | TRBD1 | TRBV28 | CASTGTGFDGELFF | TGTGCCAGCACCGGGACAGGGTTCGACGGGGAGCTGTTTTTT
TRBJ2-7 | few | TRBD1 | TRBV5-1 | CASSLRLGGLSSYEQYF | TGCGCCAGCAGCTTGAGGCTAGGGGGCTTGAGCTCCTACGAGCAGTACTTC
TRBJ2-1 | . | TRBD2 | TRBV10-2 | CASRAGASYNEQFF | TGCGCCAGCAGGGCGGGAGCGAGCTACAATGAGCAGTTCTTC
TRBJ2-6 | many | . | TRBV9 | CASSVTGISGANVLTF | TGTGCCAGCAGCGTTACAGGTATCTCTGGGGCCAACGTCCTGACTTTC
TRBJ1-6 | . | . | TRBV4-2 | CASSHGGGRGSPLHF | TGTGCCAGCAGCCACGGGGGTGGACGGGGTTCACCCCTCCACTTT
TRBJ2-1 | many | . | TRBV24-1 | CATSDPEPRMPYNEQFF | TGTGCCACCAGTGATCCCGAGCCTAGGATGCCTTACAATGAGCAGTTCTTC
TRBJ2-1 | . | TRBD2 | TRBV20-1 | CSAPQTSGRAAEQFF | TGCAGTGCCCCTCAGACTAGCGGGAGAGCGGCGGAGCAGTTCTTC
TRBJ2-2 | . | TRBD2 | TRBV4-2 | CASSRGSFDTGELFF | TGTGCCAGCAGCCGCGGGAGCTTTGACACCGGGGAGCTGTTTTTT
TRBJ2-5 | few | TRBD2 | TRBV12-3/TRBV12-4 | CASSWASGSQETQYF | TGTGCCAGCAGTTGGGCTAGCGGTTCACAAGAGACCCAGTACTTC
TRBJ1-5 | . | . | TRBV7-2 | CASSPRVASNQPQHF | TGTGCCAGCAGCCCGAGGGTGGCCAGCAATCAGCCCCAGCATTTT
TRBJ2-7 | few | TRBD2 | TRBV29-1 | CSVESLAGGGEQYF | TGCAGCGTCGAAAGCCTAGCGGGAGGGGGTGAGCAGTACTTC
TRBJ2-3 | . | . | TRBV20-1 | CSCKRRDPVDTQYF | TGCAGTTGCAAAAGGCGGGACCCCGTGGATACGCAGTATTTT
TRBJ1-6 | . | . | TRBV25-1 | CASNGGAGNSPLHF | TGTGCCAGCAACGGGGGCGCGGGTAATTCACCCCTCCACTTT
TRBJ1-5 | . | TRBD1 | TRBV10-3 | CATGAGTGDNQPQHF | TGTGCCACCGGGGCCGGGACAGGGGACAATCAGCCCCAGCATTTT
TRBJ2-7 | few | . | TRBV5-1 | CASSLAGRGRMSGYGYEQYF | TGCGCCAGCAGCTTGGCCGGTCGGGGGCGTATGTCGGGATACGGCTACGAGCAGTACTTC
TRBJ2-1 | . | . | TRBV29-1 | CSVPIGQSSYNEQFF | TGCAGCGTGCCCATTGGGCAAAGCTCCTACAATGAGCAGTTCTTC
TRBJ1-2 | few | . | TRBV4-1 | CASSQVLSAANYGYTF | TGCGCCAGCAGCCAAGTTCTCTCAGCCGCTAACTATGGCTACACCTTC
TRBJ2-1 | many | . | TRBV5-5 | CASSPLADEQFF | TGTGCCAGCAGCCCCCTGGCGGATGAGCAGTTCTTC
TRBJ1-1 | many | . | TRBV29-1 | CSAQPPANTEAFF | TGCAGCGCCCAACCGCCAGCGAACACTGAAGCTTTCTTT
TRBJ1-1 | many | TRBD1 | TRBV6-1 | CASRTGTGRSTEAFF | TGTGCCAGCAGAACCGGGACAGGGAGGTCCACTGAAGCTTTCTTT
TRBJ2-1 | many | . | TRBV3-1 | CASSQLVSNEQFF | TGTGCCAGCAGCCAGCTAGTCTCCAATGAGCAGTTCTTC
TRBJ2-1 | few | TRBD2 | TRBV5-1 | CASSPNALAGAPRSYNEQFF | TGCGCCAGCAGCCCCAATGCGCTAGCGGGGGCCCCGAGGTCCTACAATGAGCAGTTCTTC
TRBJ1-1 | many | . | TRBV7-8 | CASSWARCCTEAFF | TGTGCCAGCAGCTGGGCCCGGTGTTGCACTGAAGCTTTCTTT
TRBJ2-7 | many | TRBD1 | TRBV29-1 | CSVRDSLFEQYF | TGCAGCGTTCGGGACAGCCTCTTCGAGCAGTACTTC
TRBJ1-2 | . | . | TRBV6-1 | CANVDSHHGGYTF | TGTGCCAACGTAGACAGTCACCATGGGGGCTACACCTTC
TRBJ2-1 | many | TRBD2 | TRBV7-9 | CASSRSGGAYNEQFF | TGTGCCAGCAGCCGGAGCGGGGGGGCCTACAATGAGCAGTTCTTC
TRBJ1-2 | many | . | TRBV12-3/TRBV12-4 | CASSTSPGQKVYGYTF | TGTGCCAGCAGTACTAGTCCGGGACAAAAAGTCTATGGCTACACCTTC
TRBJ2-3 | many | . | TRBV20-1 | CSASDSLLTDTQYF | TGCAGTGCTAGTGACTCCCTCCTAACAGATACGCAGTATTTT
TRBJ1-6 | many | TRBD1 | TRBV12-3/TRBV12-4 | CASSLPDRGASPLHF | TGTGCCAGCAGTTTACCCGACAGGGGTGCCTCACCCCTCCACTTT
TRBJ1-3 | many | . | TRBV28 | CASRLGGDTIYF | TGTGCCAGCAGACTTGGCGGGGACACCATATATTTT
TRBJ2-3 | few | . | TRBV4-2 | CASSQGVGPSTDTQYF | TGTGCCAGCAGCCAAGGGGTGGGGCCGAGCACAGATACGCAGTATTTT
TRBJ2-3 | . | TRBD2 | TRBV29-1 | CSVLRERGGLIDTQYF | TGCAGCGTTTTGCGAGAGCGGGGGGGCCTAATAGATACGCAGTATTTT
TRBJ1-1 | many | . | TRBV7-9 | CASSLENTEAFF | TGCGCCAGCAGCTTGGAAAACACTGAAGCTTTCTTT